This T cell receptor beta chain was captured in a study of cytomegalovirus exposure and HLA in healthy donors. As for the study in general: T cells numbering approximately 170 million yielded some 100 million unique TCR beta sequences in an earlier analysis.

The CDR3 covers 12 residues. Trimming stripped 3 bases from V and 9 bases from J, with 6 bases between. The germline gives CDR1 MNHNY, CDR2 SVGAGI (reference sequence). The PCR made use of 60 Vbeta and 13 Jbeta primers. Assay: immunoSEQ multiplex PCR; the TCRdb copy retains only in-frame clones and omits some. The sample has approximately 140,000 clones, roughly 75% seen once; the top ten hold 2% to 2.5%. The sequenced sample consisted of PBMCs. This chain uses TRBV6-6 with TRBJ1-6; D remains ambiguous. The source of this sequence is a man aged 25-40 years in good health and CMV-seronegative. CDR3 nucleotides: TGTGCCAGCAGTTATCGTAGTTCACCCCTCCACTTT. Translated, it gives CASSYRSSPLHF.